Presented here are 32 T cell receptor beta chains from one specimen sequenced in a study of blood T cells in healthy people across ages. A sample-barcoded 5' primer and a J-beta primer mix were used in a second PCR of roughly 7 to 12 cycles. TCRdb analysed the 5' RACE reads with MiXCR anew, one entry per CDR3 protein. Among 980,000 or so distinct CDR3 sequences listed, 48% were seen once. Sequencing input: blood. Receptor source: a man aged 25-45 years in good health.

The rearrangement links TRBV29-1 to TRBJ2-4, with 7 positions matching TRBD2. Near its end, the DNA agrees better with TRBJ2-7, so the J call may be wrong. There are 14 residues in the CDR3. Germline V gene sequence: CDR1 SQVTM, CDR2 ANQGSEA. The CDR3 region is CSVEASGEAYEQYF. Here the CDR3 DNA reads TGCAGCGTTGAAGCGAGCGGGGAGGCCTACGAGCAGTACTTC.

This clonotype came up many times. The J gene is TRBJ2-5, the V gene TRBV20-1; D is unresolved. V gave up 3 bases and J gave up 2 bases, with 7 bases separating them. Germline-derived CDR1 and CDR2 are DFQATT and SNEGSKA (reference sequence). The CDR3 sequence is 12 residues long. This CDR3 reads CSASRQQETQYF. In nucleotides, the CDR3 is TGCAGTGCTAGTCGGCAGCAAGAGACCCAGTACTTC.

The V and J genes are TRBV2 and TRBJ1-1, with TRBD1 matching over 7 bases. The CDR3 contains 14 residues. Germline lookup yields CDR1 SNHLY and CDR2 FYNNEI. J lost 1 base, V lost 6 bases, and 5 bases had no gene match. The CDR3 protein is CASSIRDRNTEAFF. The CDR3 DNA sequence: TGTGCCAGCAGCATCCGGGACAGGAACACTGAAGCTTTCTTT.

A remark on this clonotype: A much larger clone differs from this one at a single base, so this may be a read error. The chain recombines TRBV7-2 with TRBJ1-1, with D possibly TRBD1 on 5 matching bases. The CDR3 covers 14 residues. From germline, CDR1 is SGHTA and CDR2 FQGNSA. V dropped 3 bases and J dropped 0 bases, with 8 bases sitting between them. The CDR3 region has the DNA TGTGCCAGCAGCTTGGACATCCTGAACACTGAAGCTTTCTTT. This gives the protein CASSLDILNTEAFF.

This clonotype was picked up a small number of times. The V and J genes are TRBV7-2 and TRBJ2-5; D is possibly TRBD2 (5 bases). CDR1 and CDR2 from the germline V gene are SGHTA and FQGNSA. This CDR3 comprises 14 residues. Trimming shortened V by 8 bases and J by 3 bases, and 16 bases separated the two germline ends. As DNA, the CDR3 is TGTGCCAGCCGCCTAGCCTCATCCAAAGAGACCCAGTACTTC. It translates to CASRLASSKETQYF.

This chain joins TRBV12-3 or TRBV12-4 and TRBJ2-7; possibly TRBD1 or TRBD2 for D (5 bases each). V was clipped by 6 bases and J by 7 bases, with 16 bases between them. The CDR3 loop spans 13 amino acids. The CDR3 bases are TGTGCCAGCAGGGGGGATGGAGGCAATGAGCAGTACTTC. As protein: CASRGDGGNEQYF.

The table lists this clonotype with a count of one. The rearrangement links TRBV27 to TRBJ2-5; D is ambiguous. Trimming removed 3 bases at V and 4 bases at J, with 18 bases between. Germline CDR1 reads MNHEY; CDR2 reads SMNVEV (reference sequence). The CDR3 totals 16 residues. In nucleotides, the CDR3 is TGTGCCAGCAGTTTGCGATCGAGTTCCGGGCCAGAGACCCAGTACTTC. Encoded protein: CASSLRSSSGPETQYF.

This clonotype was detected a few times. The gene calls are TRBV20-1 and TRBJ2-1, with 7 nucleotides matching TRBD2. Germline values: CDR1 DFQATT, CDR2 SNEGSKA (reference sequence). The trim removed 1 base at V and 0 bases at J, leaving 3 bases unmatched. The CDR3 runs to 15 residues. The CDR3 nucleotides are TGCAGTGCTAGAGGCGGGGGACCCTCCTACAATGAGCAGTTCTTC. Its protein product is CSARGGGPSYNEQFF.

This rearrangement joins TRBV20-1 to TRBJ2-3, with 8 bases that match TRBD2. CDR1 is DFQATT, CDR2 SNEGSKA, per germline (reference sequence). With 1 base clipped from V and 2 bases from J, the junction kept 8 bases outside the gene matches. The CDR3 consists of 16 residues. CDR3 residues: CSARVFGGGYTDTQYF. The CDR3 DNA sequence: TGCAGTGCTAGAGTTTTTGGCGGGGGGTACACAGATACGCAGTATTTT.

J is TRBJ2-1 and V is TRBV6-5, with D perhaps matching TRBD2 (5 bases). CDR3 size: 12 residues. The germline gives CDR1 MNHEY, CDR2 SVGAGI. Trimming pared 6 bases from V and 9 bases from J, leaving 12 bases between. The CDR3 region has the DNA TGTGCCAGCAGCCCTAGCCTAGGTGAGCAGTTCTTC. Residues: CASSPSLGEQFF.

J is TRBJ2-7 and V is TRBV4-3; 7 bases match TRBD1. Per germline, CDR1 LGHNA and CDR2 YSLEER. Trimming took 0 bases from V and 2 from J; bases not matched to a gene: 4. This CDR3 comprises 15 residues. The CDR3 protein is CASSQEVDRAYEQYF. CDR3 coding DNA: TGCGCCAGCAGCCAAGAGGTAGACAGGGCCTACGAGCAGTACTTC.

This clonotype was seen only a few times. The gene calls are TRBV15 and TRBJ1-1; D is uncertain. Germline V gene sequence: CDR1 LNHNV, CDR2 YYDKDF (reference sequence). The CDR3 extends over 11 amino acids. Trimming shortened V by 9 bases and J by 1 base, and 6 bases separated the two germline ends. In DNA, the CDR3 is TGTGCCACGTTCGGGAACACTGAAGCTTTCTTT. Its translation: CATFGNTEAFF. Variable domain in full (rest from reference TRBV15 and TRBJ1-1): DAMVIQNPRYQVTQFGKPVTLSCSQTLNHNVMYWYQQKSSQAPKLLFHYYDKDFNNEADTPDNFQSRRPNTSFCFLDIRSPGLGDTAMYLCATFGNTEAFFGQGTRLTVV.

This clonotype was recorded a few times. The chain combines TRBV12-3 or TRBV12-4 with TRBJ2-5, with 8 bases lining up with TRBD1. The CDR3 covers 14 residues. V shed 5 bases and J 4 bases; nucleotides not matched to a gene: 6. CDR3 coding DNA: TGTGCCAGCAGTCAGGACAGGGTGGCAGAGACCCAGTACTTC. Translating it yields CASSQDRVAETQYF.

This chain joins TRBV12-3 or TRBV12-4 and TRBJ1-3; D uncertain. The CDR3 has 15 residues. Trimming left V 2 bases short and J 0 bases short, with 8 bases between. The CDR3 spells CASSLYVFSGNTIYF. The CDR3 DNA reads TGTGCCAGCAGTTTATATGTATTCTCTGGAAACACCATATATTTT.

This clonotype is a singleton in its sample. The V gene is TRBV6-5, the J gene TRBJ1-1; possible D gene TRBD1, 5 bases. Germline V gene lookup returns CDR1 MNHEY and CDR2 SVGAGI. This CDR3 comprises 11 residues. V lost 8 bases to trimming and J lost 10 bases, with 14 bases between them. The CDR3 DNA follows: TGTGCCAGCGGAGACAGTTTCCGAGCTTTCTTT. Translated: CASGDSFRAFF.

The sample holds many counts of this clonotype. The V call is TRBV29-1, the J call TRBJ2-5, with a weak D call TRBD1 (5 bases). Trimming shortened V by 7 bases and J by 2 bases, and 11 bases separated the two germline ends. Germline loops: CDR1 SQVTM, CDR2 ANQGSEA. The CDR3 length is 12 residues. CDR3 in DNA: TGCAGCGCCAGACGACAGCAAGAGACCCAGTACTTC. Translation gives CSARRQQETQYF.

The V and J genes are TRBV7-2 and TRBJ2-2, with 7 bases lining up with TRBD1. The V gene end was trimmed by 2 bases and the J gene end by 0 bases; junction bases not matched to a gene: 3. Germline CDR1 reads SGHTA; CDR2 reads FQGNSA. The CDR3 has 16 amino acids. The CDR3 bases are TGTGCCAGCAGCTTAAGGACAGGCTCGAACACCGGGGAGCTGTTTTTT. Its translation is CASSLRTGSNTGELFF.

The rearrangement joins TRBV6-6 to TRBJ2-1, with D possibly TRBD1 on 6 matching bases. From germline, CDR1 is MNHNY and CDR2 SVGAGI (reference sequence). With 4 bases removed from V and 15 bases from J, the gap between germline ends came to 19 bases. The CDR3 has 13 residues. The CDR3 nucleotides are TGTGCCAGCAGTTCCCAGGGGCCGCGAAAACGGTTCTTC. It encodes CASSSQGPRKRFF.

The chain has TRBV6-1 and TRBJ2-1; TRBD1 is a possible D gene (6 bases). The DNA end favors TRBJ2-7, so the J call may be wrong. The germline CDR1 and CDR2 sequences are MNHNS and SASEGT. There are 16 residues in the CDR3. CDR3 sequence (DNA): TGTGCCAGCAGCCGCCAGGGGAGCAGCTCCTACAATGAGCAGTACTTC. It encodes CASSRQGSSSYNEQYF.

The sample holds a few counts of this clonotype. CDR3 amino acids: CASSVTEGLSNEQFF. CDR3 in DNA: TGTGCCAGCAGCGTAACCGAGGGTTTAAGCAATGAGCAGTTCTTC. This chain links TRBV9 with TRBJ2-1; D might be TRBD2 (5 bases). From germline, CDR1 is SGDLS and CDR2 YYNGEE. This CDR3 is 15 amino acids long. V lost 1 base, J lost 6 bases, and 14 bases lay in between.

The rearrangement links TRBV20-1 to TRBJ2-5; D may match TRBD1 or TRBD2 (5 bases each). Germline V CDR1 and CDR2: DFQATT, SNEGSKA (reference sequence). The CDR3 covers 13 residues. V was clipped by 5 bases and J by 1 base, with 11 bases between them. In DNA, the CDR3 is TGCAGTGCTGGGGGACCGGGCCAAGAGACCCAGTACTTC. It is translated as CSAGGPGQETQYF.

In this sample, this clonotype turned up a few times. The junction departs from the called germline gene at one end, perhaps through a read error. This chain joins TRBV4-1 and TRBJ1-5; D is unresolved. The CDR3 runs to 15 residues. Germline-derived CDR1 and CDR2 are MGHRA and YSYEKL. For the CDR3, the DNA is TGCGCCAGTAGCCAAGTCCCTGGGGGCAATCAGCCCCAGCATTTT. Its protein product is CASSQVPGGNQPQHF.

The chain joins TRBV12-3 or TRBV12-4 to TRBJ2-5; 7 bases match TRBD1. The end of the DNA fits TRBJ2-7 better, so the J call may be wrong. The CDR3 is 13 residues long. CDR3 loop: CASSFLWTGEQYF. The CDR3 nucleotides are TGTGCCAGCAGTTTCCTCTGGACAGGCGAGCAGTACTTC.

The V and J genes are TRBV7-9 and TRBJ2-6; 7 positions agree with TRBD1. The CDR3 is 18 amino acids. J gave up 1 base and V 2 bases, and 8 bases lay outside the gene matches. The germline CDR1 and CDR2 sequences are SEHNR and FQNEAQ (reference sequence). The CDR3 here is CASSLSTGVWSGANVLTF. The CDR3 DNA reads TGTGCCAGCAGCTTAAGCACAGGGGTATGGTCTGGGGCCAACGTCCTGACTTTC.

The chain combines TRBV13 with TRBJ2-7; TRBD1 matches at 7 bases. Germline V gene sequence: CDR1 PRHDT, CDR2 FYEKMQ (reference sequence). The CDR3 spans 14 residues. J lost 4 bases, V lost 7 bases, and 10 bases had no gene match. The CDR3 DNA sequence: TGTGCCAGCACCCGACAGGGCCTCTTATACGAGCAGTACTTC. Translating gives CASTRQGLLYEQYF.

V usage is TRBV6-6 and J usage is TRBJ1-5, with 9 bases aligning to TRBD1. Germline-derived CDR1 and CDR2 are MNHNY and SVGAGI (reference sequence). This CDR3 contains 16 residues. The V gene end was trimmed by 6 bases and the J gene end by 5 bases; junction bases not matched to a gene: 11. The CDR3 DNA follows: TGTGCCAGCAGCCGGAAGGGGACAGGGTTCGATCAGCCCCAGCATTTT. Translating it yields CASSRKGTGFDQPQHF.

V usage is TRBV10-3 and J usage is TRBJ1-2; TRBD1 matches at 8 bases. CDR3 size: 17 residues. From germline, CDR1 is ENHRY and CDR2 SYGVKD. Unmatched junction bases numbered 7, after V lost 0 bases and J lost 1 base. The CDR3 loop reads CAISESSETGDNYGYTF. In DNA, the CDR3 is TGTGCCATCAGTGAGTCTTCGGAGACAGGGGATAACTATGGCTACACCTTC.

This clonotype occurred a few times. This rearrangement joins TRBV29-1 to TRBJ2-5, with 7 bases aligning to TRBD1. V was clipped by 7 bases and J by 11 bases; unmatched bases: 22. The CDR3 sequence is 15 residues long. The germline gives CDR1 SQVTM, CDR2 ANQGSEA. The DNA of the CDR3 is TGCAGCGGAGGGGACAGTGAAGGCTTAAAGATAAATCAGTACTTC. Its protein product is CSGGDSEGLKINQYF.

Only a few counts were recorded for this clonotype. V gene TRBV27 combines with J gene TRBJ1-2, with 8 bases identical to TRBD1. CDR3 size: 15 residues. Trimming removed 3 bases from V and 5 bases from J; junction bases left unmatched: 8. From germline, CDR1 is MNHEY and CDR2 SMNVEV (reference sequence). DNA of the CDR3: TGTGCCAGCAGTTTTGATGGACAGGGACCGTATGGCTACACCTTC. It is translated as CASSFDGQGPYGYTF.

This chain connects TRBV6-5 to TRBJ2-5, with D uncertain. The J call may be incorrect, as the DNA end agrees better with TRBJ2-7. This CDR3 spans 13 amino acids. Germline loops: CDR1 MNHEY, CDR2 SVGAGI. The CDR3: CASSYSTMNEQYF. The DNA of the CDR3 is TGTGCCAGCAGTTACTCGACCATGAACGAGCAGTACTTC.

The CDR3 nucleotides are TGCGCCAGCAGCTTCGGAGACAACGACTATGGCTACACCTTC. Translated, it gives CASSFGDNDYGYTF. The rearrangement links TRBV5-1 to TRBJ1-2, with no clear D. CDR3 length: 14 amino acids. Trimming took 2 bases from V and 3 from J, leaving 11 bases between them. Germline V gene lookup returns CDR1 SGHRS and CDR2 YFSETQ.

The chain recombines TRBV24-1 with TRBJ2-3; 8 nucleotides align to TRBD1. The V segment lost 4 bases and the J segment 2 bases; nucleotides outside the gene matches: 10. The germline gives CDR1 KGHDR, CDR2 SFDVKD. The CDR3 covers 17 residues. CDR3 sequence: CATSEGWDRRFTDTQYF. In DNA, the CDR3 is TGTGCCACCAGTGAGGGGTGGGACAGGAGATTCACAGATACGCAGTATTTT.